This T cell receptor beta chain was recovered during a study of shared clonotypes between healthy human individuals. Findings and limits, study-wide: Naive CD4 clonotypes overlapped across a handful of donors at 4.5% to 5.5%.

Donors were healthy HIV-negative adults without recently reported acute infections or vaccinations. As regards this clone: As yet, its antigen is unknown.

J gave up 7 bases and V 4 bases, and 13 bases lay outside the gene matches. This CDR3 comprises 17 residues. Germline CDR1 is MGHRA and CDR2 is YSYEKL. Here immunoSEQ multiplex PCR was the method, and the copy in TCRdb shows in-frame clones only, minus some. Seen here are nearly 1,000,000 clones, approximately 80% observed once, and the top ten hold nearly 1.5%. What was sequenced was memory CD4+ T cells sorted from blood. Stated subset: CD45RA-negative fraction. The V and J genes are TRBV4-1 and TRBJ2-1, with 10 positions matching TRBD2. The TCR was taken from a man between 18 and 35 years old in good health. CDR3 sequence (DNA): TGCGCCAGCAGCCCTCTCGGAGCGGGAGGGCCGGGGAATGAGCAGTTCTTC. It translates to CASSPLGAGGPGNEQFF.